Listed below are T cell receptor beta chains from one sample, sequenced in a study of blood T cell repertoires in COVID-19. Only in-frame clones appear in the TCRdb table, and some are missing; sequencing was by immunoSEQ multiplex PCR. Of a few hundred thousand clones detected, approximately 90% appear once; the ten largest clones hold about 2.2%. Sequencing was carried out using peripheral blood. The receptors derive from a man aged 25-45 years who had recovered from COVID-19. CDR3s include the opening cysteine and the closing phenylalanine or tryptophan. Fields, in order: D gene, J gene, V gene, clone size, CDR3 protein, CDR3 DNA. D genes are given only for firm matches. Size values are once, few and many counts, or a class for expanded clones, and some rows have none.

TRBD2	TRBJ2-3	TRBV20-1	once	CSASSGGGDTQYF	TGCAGTGCTAGTAGCGGGGGGGGAGATACGCAGTATTTT
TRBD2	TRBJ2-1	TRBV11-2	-	CASSLFSGGVNEQFF	TGTGCCAGCAGCTTATTTAGCGGGGGGGTAAATGAGCAGTTCTTC
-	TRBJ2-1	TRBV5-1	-	CASSLAGSSYNEQFF	TGCGCCAGCAGCTTGGCGGGATCCTCCTACAATGAGCAGTTCTTC
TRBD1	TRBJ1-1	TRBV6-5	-	CASSYRQGTEAFF	TGTGCCAGCAGTTACAGACAGGGCACTGAAGCTTTCTTT
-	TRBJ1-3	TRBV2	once	CASREGRSFGNTIYF	TGTGCCAGCAGGGAGGGGCGGAGCTTCGGAAACACCATATATTTT
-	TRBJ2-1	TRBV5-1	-	CASSLGRGEIYNEQFF	TGCGCCAGCAGCTTGGGGCGCGGAGAAATCTACAATGAGCAGTTCTTC
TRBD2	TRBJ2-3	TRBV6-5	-	CASPYERGLTDTQYF	TGTGCCAGCCCATACGAGCGGGGGCTCACAGATACGCAGTATTTT
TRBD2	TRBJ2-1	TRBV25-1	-	CASTGGAYNEQFF	TGTGCCAGCACGGGGGGGGCCTACAATGAGCAGTTCTTC
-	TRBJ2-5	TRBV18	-	CASSPEGGTQYF	TGTGCCAGCTCACCAGAGGGCGGGACCCAGTACTTC
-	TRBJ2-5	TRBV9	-	CASSVVAQETQYF	TGTGCCAGCAGCGTAGTGGCCCAAGAGACCCAGTACTTC
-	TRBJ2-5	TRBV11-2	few	CASSFGGQFQETQYF	TGTGCCAGCAGCTTCGGGGGACAGTTCCAAGAGACCCAGTACTTC
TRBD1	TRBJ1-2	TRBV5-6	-	CASSAGQGASYGYTF	TGTGCCAGCAGCGCGGGACAGGGGGCTAGCTATGGCTACACCTTC
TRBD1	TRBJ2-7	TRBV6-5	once	CASSYLDRAEQYF	TGTGCCAGCAGTTACTTAGACAGGGCCGAGCAGTACTTC
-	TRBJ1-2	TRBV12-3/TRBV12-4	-	CASSPLRGYGYTF	TGTGCCAGCAGTCCCTTAAGGGGGTATGGCTACACCTTC
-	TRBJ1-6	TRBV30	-	CAWSVQERSPLHF	TGTGCCTGGAGTGTACAGGAACGGTCACCCCTCCACTTT
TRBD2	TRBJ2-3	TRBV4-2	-	CASSHEKAGGSTDTQYF	TGTGCCAGCAGCCATGAGAAAGCGGGGGGCTCAACAGATACGCAGTATTTT
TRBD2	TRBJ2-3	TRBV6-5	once	CASRKRDRGDTQYF	TGTGCCAGCAGAAAGCGGGATCGGGGGGATACGCAGTATTTT
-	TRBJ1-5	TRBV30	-	CACRIGEDQPQHF	TGTGCCTGCCGAATTGGGGAGGATCAGCCCCAGCATTTT
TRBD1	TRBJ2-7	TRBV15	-	CATSRRGQGFYEQYF	TGTGCCACCAGCAGGAGAGGACAGGGGTTCTACGAGCAGTACTTC
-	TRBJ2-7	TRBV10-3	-	CAGKGGDSYEQYF	TGTGCCGGCAAGGGGGGGGACTCCTACGAGCAGTACTTC
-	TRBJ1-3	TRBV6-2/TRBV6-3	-	CASSYGFRGSLGNTIYF	TGTGCCAGCAGTTACGGGTTCCGGGGGTCCCTCGGAAACACCATATATTTT
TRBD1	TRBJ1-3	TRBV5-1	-	CASSRQGESSGNTIYF	TGCGCCAGCAGCCGACAGGGGGAGAGCTCTGGAAACACCATATATTTT
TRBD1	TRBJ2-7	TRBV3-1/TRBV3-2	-	CASSQDRDSYEQYF	TGTGCCAGCAGCCAAGATCGGGACAGCTACGAGCAGTACTTC
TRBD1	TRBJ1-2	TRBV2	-	CASRGTGYGYTF	TGTGCCAGCAGAGGGACAGGGTATGGCTACACCTTC
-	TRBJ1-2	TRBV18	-	CASSEMIEANYGYTF	TGTGCCAGCTCCGAGATGATTGAAGCTAACTATGGCTACACCTTC
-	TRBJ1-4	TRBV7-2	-	CASSLGWGLGEKLFF	TGTGCCAGCAGCTTAGGGTGGGGGCTGGGAGAAAAACTGTTTTTT
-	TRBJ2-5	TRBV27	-	CASTGRVRGQETQYF	TGTGCCAGCACCGGCCGGGTGCGGGGCCAAGAGACCCAGTACTTC
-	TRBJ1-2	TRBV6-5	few	CASSRPGNYGYTF	TGTGCCAGCAGTCGGCCGGGTAACTATGGCTACACCTTC
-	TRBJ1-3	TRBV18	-	CASSPTSSSGNTIYF	TGTGCCAGCTCACCGACTTCCAGCTCTGGAAACACCATATATTTT
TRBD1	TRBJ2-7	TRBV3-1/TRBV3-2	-	CASSPGTGPSYEQYF	TGTGCCAGCAGCCCCGGGACAGGGCCTTCCTACGAGCAGTACTTC
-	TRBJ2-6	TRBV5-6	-	CAGSAGANVLTF	TGTGCAGGGAGCGCTGGGGCCAACGTCCTGACTTTC
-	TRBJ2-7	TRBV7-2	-	CASSSVEQYF	TGTGCCAGCAGCTCTGTCGAGCAGTACTTC
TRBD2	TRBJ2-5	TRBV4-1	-	CASSHKIAGGLVETQYF	TGCGCCAGCAGCCATAAAATAGCGGGGGGGCTTGTGGAGACCCAGTACTTC
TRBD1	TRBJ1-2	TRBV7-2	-	CASSPNRGRGYGYTF	TGTGCCAGCAGCCCTAACAGGGGGCGAGGCTATGGCTACACCTTC
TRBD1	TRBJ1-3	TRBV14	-	CASSFTGAYGNTIYF	TGTGCCAGCAGCTTTACAGGGGCGTATGGAAACACCATATATTTT
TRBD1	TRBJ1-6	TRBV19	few	CASSYRQGATNSPLHF	TGTGCCAGTAGTTATCGGCAGGGGGCGACGAATTCACCCCTCCACTTT
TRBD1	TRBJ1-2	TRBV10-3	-	CAIRNWTGGLSGYTF	TGTGCCATCAGGAACTGGACAGGGGGCCTCTCCGGCTACACCTTC
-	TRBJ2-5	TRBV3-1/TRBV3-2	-	CASSQGRDKTQYF	TGTGCCAGCAGCCAAGGCAGGGACAAGACCCAGTACTTC
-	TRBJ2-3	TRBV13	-	CASSLVRADTQYF	TGTGCCAGCAGCCTAGTACGGGCAGATACGCAGTATTTT
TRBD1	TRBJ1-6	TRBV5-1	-	CASSWAGTENSPLHF	TGCGCCAGCAGCTGGGCCGGGACAGAAAATTCACCCCTCCACTTT
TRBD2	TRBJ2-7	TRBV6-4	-	CASSSGTSGSYEQYF	TGTGCCAGCAGTTCCGGGACTAGCGGCTCCTACGAGCAGTACTTC
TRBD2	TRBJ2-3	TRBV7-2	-	CASSLLAGGRGDTQYF	TGTGCCAGCAGCTTACTAGCGGGGGGCCGGGGAGATACGCAGTATTTT
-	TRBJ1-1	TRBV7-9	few	CASSFGSEAFF	TGTGCCAGCAGCTTTGGCAGTGAAGCTTTCTTT
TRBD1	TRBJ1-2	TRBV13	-	CASSLGRGRKGYTF	TGTGCCAGCAGCTTAGGCAGGGGGCGAAAGGGCTACACCTTC
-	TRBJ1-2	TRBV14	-	CASSQVTDGYTF	TGTGCCAGCAGCCAAGTAACTGATGGCTACACCTTC
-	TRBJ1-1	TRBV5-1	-	CASSLDGTWNTEAFF	TGCGCCAGCAGCTTGGACGGGACATGGAACACTGAAGCTTTCTTT
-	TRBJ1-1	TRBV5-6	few	CASRNGGGTEAFF	TGTGCCAGCAGAAATGGCGGGGGAACTGAAGCTTTCTTT
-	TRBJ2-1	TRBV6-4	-	CASSARTTEDEQFF	TGTGCCAGCAGTGCTCGGACTACCGAAGATGAGCAGTTCTTC
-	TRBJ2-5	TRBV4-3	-	CASSQEGRNPGGETQYF	TGCGCCAGCAGCCAAGAAGGACGAAACCCCGGGGGAGAGACCCAGTACTTC
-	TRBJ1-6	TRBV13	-	CASSPREAASSYNSPLHF	TGTGCCAGCAGCCCCCGCGAGGCCGCGAGCTCCTATAATTCACCCCTCCACTTT
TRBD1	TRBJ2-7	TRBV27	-	CASSLKFSGQPYEQYF	TGTGCCAGCAGTTTAAAATTCTCGGGACAGCCCTACGAGCAGTACTTC
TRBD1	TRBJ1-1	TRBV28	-	CASSLRDRGLVNTEAFF	TGTGCCAGCAGTTTACGGGACAGGGGACTGGTGAACACTGAAGCTTTCTTT